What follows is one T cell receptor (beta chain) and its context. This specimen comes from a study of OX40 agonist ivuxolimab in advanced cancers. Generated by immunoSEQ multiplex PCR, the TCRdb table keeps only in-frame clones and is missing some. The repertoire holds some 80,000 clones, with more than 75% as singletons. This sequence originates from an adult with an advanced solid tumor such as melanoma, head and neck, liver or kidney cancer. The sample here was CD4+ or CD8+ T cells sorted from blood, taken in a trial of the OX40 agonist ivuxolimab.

Here the CDR3 reads CASGRNTEAFF. Here the CDR3 DNA reads TGTGCCAGCGGACGGAACACTGAAGCTTTCTTT. J is TRBJ1-1 and V is TRBV6-5; D ambiguous. Per germline, CDR1 MNHEY and CDR2 SVGAGI. The CDR3 runs to 11 residues. The V gene lost 8 bases and the J gene lost 1 base, with 5 bases spanning the gap.